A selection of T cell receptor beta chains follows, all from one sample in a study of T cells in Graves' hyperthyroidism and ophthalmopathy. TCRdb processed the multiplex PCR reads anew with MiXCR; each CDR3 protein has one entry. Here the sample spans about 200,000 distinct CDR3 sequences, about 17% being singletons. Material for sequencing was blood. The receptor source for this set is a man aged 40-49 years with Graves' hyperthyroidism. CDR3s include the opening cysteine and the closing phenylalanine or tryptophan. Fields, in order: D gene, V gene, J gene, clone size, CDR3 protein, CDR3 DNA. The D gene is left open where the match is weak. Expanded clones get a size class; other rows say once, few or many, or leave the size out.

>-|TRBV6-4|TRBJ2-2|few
CASSRGDANTGELFF
TGTGCCAGCAGCAGGGGCGACGCGAACACCGGGGAGCTGTTTTTT
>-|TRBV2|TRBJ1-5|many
CASSDMSNQPQHF
TGTGCCAGCAGTGATATGAGCAATCAGCCCCAGCATTTT
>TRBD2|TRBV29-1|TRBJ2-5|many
CSVDPSGASRETQYF
TGCAGCGTTGATCCCAGCGGGGCCTCCAGAGAGACCCAGTACTTC
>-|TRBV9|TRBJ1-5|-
CASSVTAQNQPQHF
TGTGCCAGCAGCGTAACGGCCCAGAATCAGCCCCAGCATTTT
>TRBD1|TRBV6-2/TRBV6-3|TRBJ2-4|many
CASSTRQGADIQYF
TGTGCCAGCAGTACACGACAGGGGGCAGACATTCAGTACTTC
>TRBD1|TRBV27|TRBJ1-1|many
CASNPGGTEAFF
TGTGCCAGCAACCCAGGGGGCACTGAAGCTTTCTTT
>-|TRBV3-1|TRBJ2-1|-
CASSQGAGRNNEQFF
TGTGCCAGCAGCCAAGGGGCAGGGCGGAACAATGAGCAGTTCTTC
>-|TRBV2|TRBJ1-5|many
CASTGTPGQPQHF
TGTGCCAGCACCGGGACCCCAGGGCAGCCCCAGCATTTT
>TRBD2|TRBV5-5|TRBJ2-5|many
CASSLFPGGGETQYF
TGTGCCAGCAGCTTGTTCCCCGGGGGGGGAGAGACCCAGTACTTC
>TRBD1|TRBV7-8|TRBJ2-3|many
CASSLDRGLGDTQYF
TGTGCCAGCAGCTTGGACAGGGGGCTTGGAGATACGCAGTATTTT
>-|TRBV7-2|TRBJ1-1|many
CASSVWGSTEAFF
TGTGCCAGCAGCGTATGGGGGAGCACTGAAGCTTTCTTT
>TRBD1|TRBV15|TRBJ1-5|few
CATSRDRQGSNQPQHF
TGTGCCACCAGCAGAGATCGACAGGGTAGCAATCAGCCCCAGCATTTT
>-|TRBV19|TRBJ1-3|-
CASSSTDSIVDTIYF
TGTGCCAGTAGTTCTACCGACAGCATCGTGGACACCATATATTTT
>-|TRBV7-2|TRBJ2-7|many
CASSLDQGSSEQYF
TGTGCCAGCAGCTTAGATCAGGGGAGCAGCGAGCAGTACTTC
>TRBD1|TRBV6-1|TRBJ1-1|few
CASRAGAGGNTEAFF
TGTGCCAGCAGGGCCGGGGCAGGGGGCAACACTGAAGCTTTCTTT
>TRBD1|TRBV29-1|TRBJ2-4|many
CSVGGQGGNIQYF
TGCAGCGTTGGGGGACAGGGGGGGAACATTCAGTACTTC
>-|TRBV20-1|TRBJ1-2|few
CSARVPRGDGYTF
TGCAGTGCTAGGGTTCCCAGGGGCGATGGCTACACCTTC
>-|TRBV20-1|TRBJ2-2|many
CSASRDDRGGGELFF
TGCAGTGCTAGCCGGGACGACCGAGGGGGCGGGGAGCTGTTTTTT
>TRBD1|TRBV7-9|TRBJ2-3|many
CASSFGQGLKDTQYF
TGTGCCAGCAGCTTCGGACAGGGACTTAAGGATACGCAGTATTTT
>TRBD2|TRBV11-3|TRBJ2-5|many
CASSATSGGTQYF
TGTGCCAGCAGCGCGACTAGCGGGGGCACCCAGTACTTC
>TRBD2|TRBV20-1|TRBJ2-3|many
CSAGPAGWGGNPTDTQYF
TGCAGTGCGGGACCCGCCGGGTGGGGGGGAAATCCCACAGATACGCAGTATTTT
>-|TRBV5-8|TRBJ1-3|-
CASSSVRGEDTIYF
TGTGCCAGCAGCTCAGTTCGAGGGGAAGACACCATATATTTT
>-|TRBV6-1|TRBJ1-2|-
CASSEGDSVANYGYTF
TGTGCCAGCAGTGAAGGAGACAGTGTAGCTAACTATGGCTACACCTTC
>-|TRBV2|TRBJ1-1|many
CASSDQGLAEAFF
TGTGCCAGCAGTGATCAGGGGCTGGCTGAAGCTTTCTTT
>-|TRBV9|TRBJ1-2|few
CASSPSNTHNGYTF
TGTGCCAGCAGCCCAAGCAACACCCATAATGGCTACACCTTC
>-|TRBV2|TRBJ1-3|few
CASTWDGGNTIYF
TGTGCCAGCACTTGGGACGGTGGAAACACCATATATTTT
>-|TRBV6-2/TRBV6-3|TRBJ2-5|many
CASSPEDETQYF
TGTGCCAGCAGCCCGGAGGATGAGACCCAGTACTTC
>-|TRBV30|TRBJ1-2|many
CAWTPGHNNYGYTF
TGTGCCTGGACCCCGGGACACAACAACTATGGCTACACCTTC
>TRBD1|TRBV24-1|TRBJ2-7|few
CATSDPGQGRDEQYF
TGTGCCACCAGTGACCCGGGACAGGGTCGCGACGAGCAGTACTTC
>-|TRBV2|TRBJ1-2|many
CASNLQGYGYTF
TGTGCCAGCAATTTACAGGGCTATGGCTACACCTTC
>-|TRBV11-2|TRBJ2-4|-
CASSRGASQYF
TGTGCCAGCAGCCGCGGGGCCAGTCAGTACTTC
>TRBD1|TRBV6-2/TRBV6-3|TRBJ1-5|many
CASRPFRTGGTSANQPQHF
TGTGCCAGCCGTCCTTTTAGGACAGGGGGCACCAGTGCTAATCAGCCCCAGCATTTT
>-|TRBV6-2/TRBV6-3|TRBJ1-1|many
CASSYPRQAPEAFF
TGTGCCAGCAGTTACCCCCGACAGGCCCCTGAAGCTTTCTTT
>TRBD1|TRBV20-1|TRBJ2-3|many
CSARAVDRSTDTQYF
TGCAGTGCTAGGGCCGTGGACAGGAGCACAGATACGCAGTATTTT
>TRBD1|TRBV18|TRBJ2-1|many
CASSPSQGAQQFF
TGTGCCAGCTCACCATCGCAGGGGGCGCAGCAGTTCTTC
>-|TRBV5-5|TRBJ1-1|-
CASSGAGTLNTEAFF
TGTGCCAGCAGCGGAGCCGGGACTTTGAACACTGAAGCTTTCTTT
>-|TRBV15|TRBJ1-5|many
CATSPTGSWSNQPQHF
TGTGCCACCAGCCCAACAGGGTCGTGGAGCAATCAGCCCCAGCATTTT
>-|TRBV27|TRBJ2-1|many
CASSLLGDKSGEQFF
TGTGCCAGCAGTTTGTTGGGGGACAAATCCGGTGAGCAGTTCTTC
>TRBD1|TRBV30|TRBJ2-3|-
CASSRDSHTDTQYF
TGTGCCAGTAGCCGGGACAGCCACACAGATACGCAGTATTTT